Sequencing of this T cell receptor beta chain was carried out in a study of regulatory T cells in long-lasting Graves disease. CDR1 is MDHEN and CDR2 is SYDVKM in the germline V gene. Unmatched junction bases numbered 8, after V lost 5 bases and J lost 4 bases. This CDR3 has 14 residues. Study results and limitations: Persistent Graves' patients had lower TCR diversity than newly diagnosed ones.

This clonotype was recorded at least ten times. What it binds is unknown. Arm-PCR of CDR3 regions and iRepertoire HTBI primers were used to build TCR beta libraries. TCRdb called the multiplex PCR reads again in MiXCR, with one record for every CDR3 protein. The sample lists some 250,000 distinct CDR3 sequences; around 21% were seen once. Time point in this sample: newly diagnosed GD, antithyroid drugs for less than 3 months. RNA from PBMCs was the source of the TCR library. The rearrangement links TRBV28 to TRBJ2-7; 7 positions match TRBD2. The receptor was derived from a female donor with Graves disease. The material sequenced was peripheral blood mononuclear cells (PBMCs), taken at new diagnosis, from a patient treated with antithyroid drugs. CDR3 nucleotide sequence: TGTGCCAGCAGTCCCCTGAGGGGAGGGTACGAGCAGTACTTC. This encodes CASSPLRGGYEQYF.